This TCR beta chain was profiled in a study of beta chain features in type 1 diabetes (dated by TCRdb to 2016 to 2019). A note on the overall study: No differences in mean age, gender distribution, total cell number or subset yield were found between patients and healthy donors. In the study, TCRB repertoires of sorted circulating CD4+ T cell subsets from recently diagnosed type 1 diabetes patients were compared with those of matched healthy donors. Whereas all 30 or so donors provided naive and central memory subsets, regulatory and stem cell-like memory subsets were isolated from just 8 patients and roughly 8 healthy donors. Across all samples, approximately 100 million sorted cells were examined, and cell number per subset correlated strongly with RNA yield. Points the paper makes about the study in general: Shorter templates might have been favored by PCR, but patient and control samples were amplified and corrected together, so both groups would have been affected equally by any skew. Naive, central memory and regulatory TCRB repertoires appeared to be more alike among patients than among healthy donors. Only small numbers of individuals were included in the HLA sub-analyses, which left unresolved whether HLA type had any influence on TCRB rearrangement. At VDJ recombination sites, patients with type 1 diabetes made fewer insertions and deleted more nucleotides, a pattern implying thymic rearrangement abnormalities. Sequencing cDNA rather than genomic DNA could over-represent highly expressing activated cells, although activation and CD3 levels did not differ between groups. Type 1 diabetes patients showed a moderate but significant shortening of TCRB CDR3 length in all four CD4+ subsets.

Each donor gave one peripheral blood draw, averaging approximately 110 mL, which was collected into heparinised tubes. Naive, central memory, regulatory and stem cell-like memory CD4+ T cells were sorted on a BD FACSAria II using a panel including CD45RO, CCR7, CD25, CD127, CD95 and CD27. Every sorted population had a purity above 95%. PBMCs were isolated immediately by Lymphoprep density gradient centrifugation and stained directly without culture. Samples were stained and sorted in pairs, with one healthy donor and one patient per experiment, so that batch effects were minimized. At the junction V is shortened by 7 bases and J by 4 bases, with 16 bases in between. CDR1 LNHDA and CDR2 SQIVND are derived from the germline V gene (reference sequence). Its CDR3 holds 14 amino acids, cysteine through phenylalanine. The DNA shown is the 42-base CDR3, in frame from base 1. The High Capacity cDNA Reverse Transcription Kit was used to reverse transcribe all of the isolated RNA, meaning that expressed TCRB transcripts were what got sequenced. Deep immunoSEQ sequencing was applied to naive, central memory and regulatory T cell samples, giving an average of roughly 3.3 million total reads per sample. Sorted cells were lysed in RLT buffer and RNA was extracted with DNase-treated RNeasy Micro or Mini kits, depending on cell number. Each cell subset was processed separately to prevent cross-contamination, with patient and healthy donor samples processed together. The immunoSEQ multiplex PCR was used to amplify TCRB sequences from cDNA, yielding 87-bp fragments that span the CDR3 region. The amplicons were sequenced using the Illumina HiSeq platform. Concerning the study's data processing: Synthetic template baselines were used to correct PCR bias computationally, reads within Hamming distance 2 were collapsed together, and singletons that could not be merged were discarded. By aligning reads against IMGT, V, D and J genes, CDR3 length, and insertions or deletions at six rearrangement sites were assigned. Within each subset, clonotype counts were normalized to the number of sorted cells before true diversity and Gini coefficients were calculated with the tcR R package. Repertoire sharing was quantified using the overlap coefficient calculated on TCRB nucleotide sequences. In its TCRdb copy, this immuneACCESS table keeps in-frame sequences only and misses some clones. Where compared with another copy, unresolved V genes explain less than half of these, and the others have no known cause. The V and J calls and clone size are taken from that table; D and trimming were inferred from the DNA. This sample gives approximately 160,000 clones in total; about 8.1% of them show up just once. Approximately 0.65% of the sample goes to the ten largest clones.

With respect to this clone: What this receptor recognizes is not known. Per-nucleotide qualities are absent, and no much larger clonotype sits a single base away.

The material sequenced was central memory CD4+ T cells from blood. The sequence is built from TRBV19 and TRBJ1-1; the D gene is not confidently resolved. This TCR was sampled from a man aged 18 to 35 in good health. For the CDR3, the sequence is CASNEEGWGTEAFF. At the DNA level, the sequence is TGTGCCAGTAACGAGGAGGGCTGGGGCACTGAAGCTTTCTTT.